These 3 T cell receptor beta chains were all obtained from the same sample, sequenced in a study of CD8+ T cells in alopecia areata. cDNA reverse transcribed from extracted RNA served as the sequencing template. Libraries were prepared by immunoSEQ multiplex PCR; TCRdb keeps only in-frame clonotypes and omits some of them. This sample carries around 100,000 clones, none of them present only once. The sample taken for sequencing was lesional skin. The receptors shown here come from a C3H/HeJ mouse with alopecia areata. Mouse strain MHC haplotype: H2-k.

This clone has only a few counts. Genes and germline are mouse. The CDR3 end lies 4 residues beyond the end of the read and is filled in from the germline J gene. The chain recombines TRBV13-3 with TRBJ1-1; the D is unclear. V lost 3 bases, J lost 0 bases, and 9 bases lay in between. CDR1 NNHDY and CDR2 SYVADS come from the germline V gene. CDR3 length equals 14 residues. The CDR3 reads CASSASGANTEVFF. The CDR3 bases that were read are TGTGCCAGCAGTGCCTCAGGAGCAAACACA.

This clone appeared many times. Genes here carry mouse names. The sequenced fragment ends 4 residues before the CDR3 boundary, so the rest is inferred from the germline J gene. This chain uses TRBV13-3 with TRBJ2-3, with 11 bases that match TRBD1. Germline CDR1 NNHDY, CDR2 SYVADS. The CDR3 loop spans 15 amino acids. The CDR3 bases that were read are TGTGCCAGCAGTCCGGACAGGGGGCGAGGAGAA. Encoded protein: CASSPDRGRGE. The CDR3 as a whole reads CASSPDRGRGETLYF.

This clone has just a few counts. At residue 11, the translated DNA and the protein in TCRdb do not agree; the protein given here is derived from the DNA. Mouse gene names apply. The DNA ends 3 residues before the CDR3 does, and the rest of the CDR3 is filled in from the germline J gene. The chain links TRBV19 to TRBJ1-6; 8 nucleotides line up with TRBD1. TRBJ1-6 is identified as an open reading frame with a role that is uncertain. The junction had 3 bases not matched to a gene; V was cut back by 5 bases and J by 5 bases. CDR1 FNHDT and CDR2 SITEND come from the germline V gene (reference sequence). CDR3 size: 14 residues. CDR3 DNA (partial): TGTGCCAGCAGGGACAGGGAAGATAATTCGCCC. This gives the protein CASRDREDNSP. The whole CDR3 reads CASRDREDNSPLYF.